This entry lists 7 T cell receptor beta chains sequenced from one sample in a study of type 1 regulatory T cells. From the reads, TCRdb called clonotypes with MiXCR, one entry per CDR3 protein. The repertoire has about 97,000 distinct CDR3 sequences, roughly 31% of them found once; the top ten carry approximately 2.2%. The sequenced material came from CD4+ T cells, either the whole sample or a sorted fraction (not recorded which). These receptors all come from a human donor in good health.

This chain uses TRBV4-3 with TRBJ2-2, with a possible D match to TRBD2 (6 bases). CDR3 length: 17 amino acids. V lost 0 bases, J lost 7 bases, and 18 bases lay in between. The germline V gene has CDR1 LGHNA and CDR2 YSLEER. CDR3 residues: CASSQDDSGLWGGELFF. CDR3 coding DNA: TGCGCCAGCAGCCAAGATGATAGCGGACTGTGGGGCGGGGAGCTGTTTTTT.

In this sample, this clonotype turned up a few times. This chain uses TRBV7-2 with TRBJ2-7; 8 bases fit TRBD2. In germline, CDR1 is SGHTA, CDR2 FQGNSA. This CDR3 is 16 amino acids long. V was pared by 1 base and J by 4 bases, with 9 bases of the junction left unmatched. CDR3 sequence (DNA): TGTGCCAGCAGCTTAGAGGCGGGGGGTTTTGGTTACGAGCAGTACTTC. Translation: CASSLEAGGFGYEQYF.

The rearrangement links TRBV4-1 to TRBJ2-1, with 9 positions matching TRBD2. Germline CDR1 is MGHRA and CDR2 is YSYEKL. The CDR3 contains 17 residues. With 0 bases clipped from V and 6 bases from J, the junction kept 9 bases outside the gene matches. The CDR3 DNA reads as TGCGCCAGCAGCCAAGACCCCTTAGCGGGAGAGGTCAATGAGCAGTTCTTC. Amino acid sequence: CASSQDPLAGEVNEQFF.

This clonotype was counted a few times. The genes are TRBV10-2 and TRBJ2-1; possible D gene TRBD1, 6 bases. Germline V lookup: CDR1 WSHSY, CDR2 SAAADI. The V end lost 4 bases, the J end lost 9 bases, and 13 bases lay between the germline ends. The CDR3 is 13 amino acids. The DNA for the CDR3 is TGCGCCAGCAGTGCACAGGGTATGAGTGAGCAGTTCTTC. Translating gives CASSAQGMSEQFF.

There are a few counts of this clonotype. The chain's CDR3 is CSARAGTSGQETQYF. In nucleotides, the CDR3 is TGCAGTGCTAGAGCCGGGACTAGCGGCCAAGAGACCCAGTACTTC. The chain joins TRBV20-1 to TRBJ2-5; 11 bases agree with TRBD2. V lost 1 base, J lost 1 base, and 2 bases stayed unmatched. The CDR3 length is 15 residues. CDR1 is DFQATT and CDR2 is SNEGSKA in the germline V gene (reference sequence).

The chain uses TRBV20-1 and TRBJ2-5; TRBD2 matches 12 bases. V lost 5 bases, J lost 5 bases, and 12 bases stayed unmatched. The CDR3 extends over 16 amino acids. Germline loops: CDR1 DFQATT, CDR2 SNEGSKA (reference sequence). The CDR3 here is CSAPGLAGQSQETQYF. CDR3 nucleotides: TGCAGTGCTCCTGGACTAGCGGGACAAAGCCAGGAGACCCAGTACTTC.

The table lists this clonotype with a few counts. The chain has TRBV28 and TRBJ1-4; unclear D gene. With 7 bases removed from V and 5 bases from J, the gap between germline ends came to 8 bases. This CDR3 contains 12 residues. Germline loops: CDR1 MDHEN, CDR2 SYDVKM. The CDR3 spells CASTDINEKLFF. CDR3 nucleotides: TGTGCCAGCACCGATATCAATGAAAAACTGTTTTTT.